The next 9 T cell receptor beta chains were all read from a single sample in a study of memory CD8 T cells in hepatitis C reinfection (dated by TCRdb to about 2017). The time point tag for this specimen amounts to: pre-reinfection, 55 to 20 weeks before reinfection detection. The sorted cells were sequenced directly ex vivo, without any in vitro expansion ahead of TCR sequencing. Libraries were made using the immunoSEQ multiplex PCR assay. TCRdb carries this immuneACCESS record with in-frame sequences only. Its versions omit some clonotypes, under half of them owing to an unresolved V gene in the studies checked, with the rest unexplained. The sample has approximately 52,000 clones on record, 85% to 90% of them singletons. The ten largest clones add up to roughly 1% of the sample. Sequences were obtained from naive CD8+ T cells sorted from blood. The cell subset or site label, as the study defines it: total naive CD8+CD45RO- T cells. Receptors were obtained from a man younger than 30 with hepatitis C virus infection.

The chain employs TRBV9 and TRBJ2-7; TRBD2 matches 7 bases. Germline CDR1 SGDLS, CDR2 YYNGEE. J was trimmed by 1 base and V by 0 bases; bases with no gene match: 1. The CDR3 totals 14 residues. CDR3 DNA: TGTGCCAGCAGCGTAGGGGGACTATCCTACGAGCAGTACTTC. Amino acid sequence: CASSVGGLSYEQYF.

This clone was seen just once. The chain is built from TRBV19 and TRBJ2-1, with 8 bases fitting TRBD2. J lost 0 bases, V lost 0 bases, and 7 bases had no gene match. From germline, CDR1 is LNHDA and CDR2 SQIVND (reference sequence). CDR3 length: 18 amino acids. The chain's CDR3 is CASSIEGVSGSSYNEQFF. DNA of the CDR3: TGTGCCAGTAGTATAGAGGGAGTGAGCGGGAGCTCCTACAATGAGCAGTTCTTC.

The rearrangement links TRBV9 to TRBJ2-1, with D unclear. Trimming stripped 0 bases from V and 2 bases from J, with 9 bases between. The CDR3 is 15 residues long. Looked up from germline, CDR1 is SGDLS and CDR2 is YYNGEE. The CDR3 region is CASSVGRVTYNEQFF. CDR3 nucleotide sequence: TGTGCCAGCAGCGTAGGACGGGTAACCTACAATGAGCAGTTCTTC.

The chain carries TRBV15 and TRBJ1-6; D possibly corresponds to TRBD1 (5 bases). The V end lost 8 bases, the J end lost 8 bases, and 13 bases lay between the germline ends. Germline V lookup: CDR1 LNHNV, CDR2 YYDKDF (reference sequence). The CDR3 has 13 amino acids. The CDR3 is CATQGEVDSPLHF. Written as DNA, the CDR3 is TGTGCCACCCAGGGCGAGGTTGATTCACCCCTCCACTTT.

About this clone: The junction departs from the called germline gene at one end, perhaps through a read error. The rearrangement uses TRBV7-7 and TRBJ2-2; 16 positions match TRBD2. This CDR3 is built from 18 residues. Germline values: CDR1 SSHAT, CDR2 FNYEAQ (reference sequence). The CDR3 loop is CASSPGTSGRAFAGELFF. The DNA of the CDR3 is TGTGCTAGCAGCCCCGGGACTAGCGGGAGGGCCTTCGCCGGGGAGCTGTTTTTT.

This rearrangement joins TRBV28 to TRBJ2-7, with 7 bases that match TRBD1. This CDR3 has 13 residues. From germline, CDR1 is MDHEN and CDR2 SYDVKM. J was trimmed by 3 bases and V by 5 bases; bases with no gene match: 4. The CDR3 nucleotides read TGTGCCAGCAGTCACAGGGGAAACTACGAGCAGTACTTC. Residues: CASSHRGNYEQYF.

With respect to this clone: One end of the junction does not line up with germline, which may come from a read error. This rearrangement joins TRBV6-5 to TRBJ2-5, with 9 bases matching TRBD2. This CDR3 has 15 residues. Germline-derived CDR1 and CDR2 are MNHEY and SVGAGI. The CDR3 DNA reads TGTGCCAGCAGTAAGAGACTAGCGGAACAAGAGGCCCAGTACTTC. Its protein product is CASSKRLAEQEAQYF.

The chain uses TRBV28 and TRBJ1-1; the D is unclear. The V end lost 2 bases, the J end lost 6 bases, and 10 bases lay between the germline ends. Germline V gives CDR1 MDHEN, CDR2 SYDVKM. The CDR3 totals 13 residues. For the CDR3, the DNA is TGTGCCAGCAGTTTAGCGGGGATCGCTGAAGCTTTCTTT. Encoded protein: CASSLAGIAEAFF.

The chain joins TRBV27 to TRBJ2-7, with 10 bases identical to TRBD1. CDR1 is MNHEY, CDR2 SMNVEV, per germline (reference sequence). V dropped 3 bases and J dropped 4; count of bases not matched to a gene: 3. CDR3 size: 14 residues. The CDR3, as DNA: TGTGCCAGCAGTTTGAGGACAGGGGGGTACGAGCAGTACTTC. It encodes CASSLRTGGYEQYF.